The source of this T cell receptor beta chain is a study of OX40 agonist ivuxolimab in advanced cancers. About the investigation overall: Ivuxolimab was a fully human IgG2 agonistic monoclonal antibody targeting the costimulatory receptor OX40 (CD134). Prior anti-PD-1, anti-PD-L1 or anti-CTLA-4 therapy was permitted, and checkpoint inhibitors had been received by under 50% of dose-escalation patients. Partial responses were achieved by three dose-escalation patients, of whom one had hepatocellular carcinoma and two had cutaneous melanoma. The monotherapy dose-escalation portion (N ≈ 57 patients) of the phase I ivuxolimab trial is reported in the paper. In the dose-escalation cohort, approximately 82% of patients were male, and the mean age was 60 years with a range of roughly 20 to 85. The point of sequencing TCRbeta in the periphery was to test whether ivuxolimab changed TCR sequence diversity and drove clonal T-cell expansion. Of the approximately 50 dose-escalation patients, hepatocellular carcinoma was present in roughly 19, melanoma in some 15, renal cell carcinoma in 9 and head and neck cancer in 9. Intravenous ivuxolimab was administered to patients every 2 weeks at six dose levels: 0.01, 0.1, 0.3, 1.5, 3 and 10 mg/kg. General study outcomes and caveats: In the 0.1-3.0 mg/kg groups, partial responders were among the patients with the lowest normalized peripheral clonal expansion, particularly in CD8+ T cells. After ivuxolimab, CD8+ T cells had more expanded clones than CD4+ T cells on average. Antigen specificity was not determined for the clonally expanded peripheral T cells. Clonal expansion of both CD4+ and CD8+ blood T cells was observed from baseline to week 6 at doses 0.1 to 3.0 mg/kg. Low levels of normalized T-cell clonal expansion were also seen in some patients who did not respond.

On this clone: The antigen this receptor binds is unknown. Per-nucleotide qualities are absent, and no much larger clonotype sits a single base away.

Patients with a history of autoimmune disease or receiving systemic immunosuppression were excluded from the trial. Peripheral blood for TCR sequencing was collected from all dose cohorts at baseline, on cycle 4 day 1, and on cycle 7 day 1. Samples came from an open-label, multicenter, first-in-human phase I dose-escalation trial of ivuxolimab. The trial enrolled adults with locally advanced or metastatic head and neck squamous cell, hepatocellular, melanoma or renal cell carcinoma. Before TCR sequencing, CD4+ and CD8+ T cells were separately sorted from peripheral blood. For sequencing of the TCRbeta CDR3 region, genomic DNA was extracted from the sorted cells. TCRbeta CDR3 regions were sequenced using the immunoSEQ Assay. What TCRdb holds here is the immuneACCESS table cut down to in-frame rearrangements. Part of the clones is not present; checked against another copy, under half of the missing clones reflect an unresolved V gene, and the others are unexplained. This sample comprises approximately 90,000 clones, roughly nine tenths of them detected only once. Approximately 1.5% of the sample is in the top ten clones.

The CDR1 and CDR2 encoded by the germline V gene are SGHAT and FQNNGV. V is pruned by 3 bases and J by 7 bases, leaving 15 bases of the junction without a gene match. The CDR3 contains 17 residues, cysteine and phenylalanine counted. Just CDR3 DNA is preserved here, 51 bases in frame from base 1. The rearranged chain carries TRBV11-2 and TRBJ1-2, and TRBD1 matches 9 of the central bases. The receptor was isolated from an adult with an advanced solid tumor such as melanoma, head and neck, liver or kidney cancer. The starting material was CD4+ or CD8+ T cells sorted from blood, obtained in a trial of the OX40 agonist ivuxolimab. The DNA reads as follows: TGTGCCAGCAGCTTGGGGGCACAGGGGGCGTCTGCAGGTGGCTACACCTTC. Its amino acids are CASSLGAQGASAGGYTF.